The entry below gives a single T cell receptor (beta chain) sequence along with its context. The CDR3 has 14 amino acids. V shed 5 bases and J shed 0 bases, with 11 bases lying between them. The germline V gene has CDR1 PRHDT and CDR2 FYEKMQ (reference sequence). The source of the sample is a study of blood T cell repertoires in COVID-19. Sequencing was performed with immunoSEQ multiplex PCR; in TCRdb, only in-frame clones are kept and a portion is missing. The table shows roughly 180,000 clones, with 82% occurring only once. The gene calls are TRBV13 and TRBJ2-7; D is unresolved. Sequenced material: PBMCs or T cells enriched from blood (not recorded which). The clonotype comes from a man aged 60-69 years who had recovered from COVID-19. The CDR3 coding sequence is TGTGCCAGCAGCCCAGGCCAGATCTCCTACGAGCAGTACTTC. Its translation: CASSPGQISYEQYF. The full variable domain, with the rest looked up from reference TRBV13 and TRBJ2-7, is AAGVIQSPRHLIKEKRETATLKCYPIPRHDTVYWYQQGPGQDPQFLISFYEKMQSDKGSIPDRFSAQQFSDYHSELNMSSLELGDSALYFCASSPGQISYEQYFGPGTRLTVT.